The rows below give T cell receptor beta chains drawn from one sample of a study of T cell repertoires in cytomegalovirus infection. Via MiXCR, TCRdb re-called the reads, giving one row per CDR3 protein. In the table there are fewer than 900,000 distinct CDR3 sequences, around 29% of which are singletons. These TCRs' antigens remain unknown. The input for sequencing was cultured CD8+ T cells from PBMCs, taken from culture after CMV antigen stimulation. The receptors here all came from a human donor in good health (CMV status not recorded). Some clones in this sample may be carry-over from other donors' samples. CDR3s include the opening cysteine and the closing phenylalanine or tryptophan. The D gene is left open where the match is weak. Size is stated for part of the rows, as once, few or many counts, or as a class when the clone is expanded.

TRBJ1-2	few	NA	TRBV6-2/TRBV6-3	TGTGCCAGCAGTCCTGGCCTCGGGGGATATGGCTACACCTTC	CASSPGLGGYGYTF
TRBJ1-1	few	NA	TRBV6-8	TGTGCCAGCAGTTACCAAACAGGGTCCGCAATCGCTGAAGCTTTCTTT	CASSYQTGSAIAEAFF
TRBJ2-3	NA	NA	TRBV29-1	TGCAGCGTTGAGGGCGGGGACGCAGATACGCAGTATTTT	CSVEGGDADTQYF
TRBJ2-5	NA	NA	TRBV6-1	TGTGCCAGCAGTAGACCCGGGGAAGTGGGGACCCAGTACTTC	CASSRPGEVGTQYF
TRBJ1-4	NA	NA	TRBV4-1	TGCGCCAGCAGACGAGAGGGGTATCAGGTTGAAAAACTGTTTTTT	CASRREGYQVEKLFF
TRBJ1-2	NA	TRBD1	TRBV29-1	TGCAGCGTTGAAGATAGACAGGGCGGGGGCTACACCTTC	CSVEDRQGGGYTF
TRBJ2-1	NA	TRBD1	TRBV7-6	TGTGCCAGCAGCCGGCGGGACAGGATATTAAGCTCCTACAATGAGCAGTTCTTC	CASSRRDRILSSYNEQFF
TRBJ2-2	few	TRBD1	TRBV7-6	TGTGCCAGCAGCTTAGGTCCCAACCGGGACAGTAACACCGGGGAGCTGTTTTTT	CASSLGPNRDSNTGELFF
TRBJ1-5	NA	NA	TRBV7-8	TGTGCCAGCAGCTCCCTTAGGATTCATACGGGACCCCTGATGGCCCAGCATTTT	CASSSLRIHTGPLMAQHF
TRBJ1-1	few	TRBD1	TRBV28	TGTGCCAGCAGTTTTCGAGCAGGGGGCACTGAAGCTTTCTTT	CASSFRAGGTEAFF
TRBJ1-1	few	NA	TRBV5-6	TGTGCCAGCAGCTTCGGGACCCGAGCGTCCCTCACTGAAGCTTTCTTT	CASSFGTRASLTEAFF
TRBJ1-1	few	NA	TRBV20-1	TGCAGTGCTAGCGCTTTCAGGGAGAACACTGAAGCTTTCTTT	CSASAFRENTEAFF
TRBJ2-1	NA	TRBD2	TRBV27	TGTGCCAGCAGTTGGGTGTCGGGGGGTGATGATGAGCAGTTCTTC	CASSWVSGGDDEQFF
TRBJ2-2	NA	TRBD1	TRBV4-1	TGCGCCAGCAGCCAAGCTCAGGGGGCGACCGGGGAGCTGTTTTTT	CASSQAQGATGELFF
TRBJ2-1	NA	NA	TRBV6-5	TGTGCCAGCAGTTACTCCCGGACAGCTTCCTACAATGAGCAGTTCTTC	CASSYSRTASYNEQFF
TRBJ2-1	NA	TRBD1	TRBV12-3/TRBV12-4	TGTGCCAGCAACAGGGGAAGGTATGAGCAGTTCTTC	CASNRGRYEQFF
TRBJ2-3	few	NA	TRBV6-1	TGTGCCAGCAGTGATCTCGGTCGGTCCACAGATACGCAGTATTTT	CASSDLGRSTDTQYF
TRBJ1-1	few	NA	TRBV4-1	TGCGCCAGCAGCCAAAGTGTGGGGACTGAAGCTTTCTTT	CASSQSVGTEAFF
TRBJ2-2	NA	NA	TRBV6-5	TGTGCCAGCAGCGGACCTCTAGGTCCCAAGAAGGGGGAGCTGTTTTTT	CASSGPLGPKKGELFF
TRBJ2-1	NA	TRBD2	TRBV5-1	TGCGCCAGCAGCTCGGGACTAGCGGAGCACAATGAGCAGTTCTTC	CASSSGLAEHNEQFF
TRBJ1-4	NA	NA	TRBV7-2	TGTGCCAGCAGCTCAGGGGAGCTCAGAGGGGGTGAAAAACTGTTTTTT	CASSSGELRGGEKLFF
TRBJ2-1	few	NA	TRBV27	TGTGCCAGCGGCCCTAGACAGGAGGTTGTGGAGCAGTTCTTC	CASGPRQEVVEQFF
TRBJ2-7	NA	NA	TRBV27	TGTGCCAGCAGTTTATCGCAGGGGACTGTCTCCTACGAGCAGTACTTC	CASSLSQGTVSYEQYF
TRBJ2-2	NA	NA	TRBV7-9	TGTGCCAGCAGCAAACTCTATATTGAACTGTTTTTT	CASSKLYIELFF
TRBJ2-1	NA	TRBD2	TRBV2	TGTGCCAGCAGTCCCGGACTAGCGGGGCCCTACAATGAGCAGTTCTTC	CASSPGLAGPYNEQFF
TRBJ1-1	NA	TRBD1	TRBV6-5	TGTGCCAGCGTCCAACAGGGGATGAACACTGAAGCTTTCTTT	CASVQQGMNTEAFF
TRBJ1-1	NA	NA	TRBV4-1	TGCGCCAGCAGCCAATTCGGGCCCTTTAGAGGGGGGCTCGACACTGAAGCTTTCTTT	CASSQFGPFRGGLDTEAFF
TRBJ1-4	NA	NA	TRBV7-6	TGTGCCAGCAGGCCCCCGGGGGCTGAAAAACTGTTTTTT	CASRPPGAEKLFF
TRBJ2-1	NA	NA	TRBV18	TGTGCCAGCTCAAAAGGGAAAGGGTCCCTTCTGAATGAGCAGTTCTTC	CASSKGKGSLLNEQFF
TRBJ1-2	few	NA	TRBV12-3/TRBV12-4	TGTGCCAGCGGACCCAGGCGTCCTCGCTACACCTTC	CASGPRRPRYTF
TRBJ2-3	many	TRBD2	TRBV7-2	TGTGCCAGCAGCGGAGGACTAGCGGGGGGGGATTTTAGCACAGATACGCAGTATTTT	CASSGGLAGGDFSTDTQYF
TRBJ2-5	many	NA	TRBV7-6	TGTGCCAGCAGCCCCCCAGTGGGACTGTACCAAGAGACCCAGTACTTC	CASSPPVGLYQETQYF
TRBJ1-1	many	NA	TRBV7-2	TGTGCCAGCATCCGGGGGGGGAACACTGAAGCTTTCTTT	CASIRGGNTEAFF
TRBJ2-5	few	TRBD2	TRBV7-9	TGTGCCAGCAGCCCCACCTCCCAGCGGGAGCCGACCCAGTACTTC	CASSPTSQREPTQYF
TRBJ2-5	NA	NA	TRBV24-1	TGTGCCACCAGTGATTTTAGCGAGACCCAGTACTTC	CATSDFSETQYF
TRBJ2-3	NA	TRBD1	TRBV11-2	TGTGCCAGCAGCTTAGGCCCCCTCCCTTACAGGGGGCCTAGCACAGATACGCAGTATTTT	CASSLGPLPYRGPSTDTQYF
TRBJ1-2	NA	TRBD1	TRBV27	TGTGCCAGCAGTTCAGGTCGCCGGGACAGAATCTCCTATGGCTACACCTTC	CASSSGRRDRISYGYTF
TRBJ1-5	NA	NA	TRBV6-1	TGTGCCAGCAGGGACACGGCGCTCAATCAGCCCCAGCATTTT	CASRDTALNQPQHF
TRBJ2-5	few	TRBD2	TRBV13	TGTGCCAGCAGCTCAGCGGGGGGTAGTCACCTGGTAGAGACCCAGTACTTC	CASSSAGGSHLVETQYF
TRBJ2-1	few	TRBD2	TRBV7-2	TGTGCCAACAGCTTAGGGACTAGCGGCTACAATGAGCAGTTCTTC	CANSLGTSGYNEQFF
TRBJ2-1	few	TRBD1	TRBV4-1	TGTGCCAGCAGCCAAGATCGATGGGGACAGGACGACAATGAGCAGTTCTTC	CASSQDRWGQDDNEQFF
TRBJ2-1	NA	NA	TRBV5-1	TGCGCCAGCACCTCTGGGGGCGAGGGGATTCGATACAATGAGCAGTTCTTC	CASTSGGEGIRYNEQFF
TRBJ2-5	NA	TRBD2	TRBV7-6	TGTGCCAGCAGCTTCATTCTAGCGGGGCGCATCCCCGTTGAGACCCAGTACTTC	CASSFILAGRIPVETQYF
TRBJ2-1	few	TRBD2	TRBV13	TGTGCCAGCAGCGGACTAGACCTAAGCTCCTACAATGAGCAGTTCTTC	CASSGLDLSSYNEQFF
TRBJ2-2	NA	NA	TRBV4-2	TGTGCCAGCAGCCATTTCCGGGACTCCAACACCGGGGAGCTGTTTTTT	CASSHFRDSNTGELFF
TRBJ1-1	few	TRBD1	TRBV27	TGTGCCAGCAGTTTCCGGGACAGGGGGAGACCCACTGAAGCTTTCTTT	CASSFRDRGRPTEAFF
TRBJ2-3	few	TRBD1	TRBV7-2	TGTGCCAGCAGCTTACAGGACAGGGCCGATACGCAGTATTTT	CASSLQDRADTQYF
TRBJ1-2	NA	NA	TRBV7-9	TGTGCCAGCGAGAGCGAAGGGACGACTTTGGCTAACTATGGCTACACCTTC	CASESEGTTLANYGYTF